The next 30 T cell receptor beta chains were all read from a single sample in a study of T-cell reconstitution after alpha-beta-depleted transplantation in children. Using unique molecular identifiers, the investigators prepared the TCRbeta library. TCRdb re-derived calls from the PCR reads in MiXCR, one entry per CDR3 protein. Of about 480,000 distinct CDR3 sequences detected, around 12% appear once; the ten largest clones hold approximately 5.4%. The sequencing here drew on PBMCs from the stem cell graft donor, taken from the stem cell graft. The receptors were gathered from a human donor who donated a stem cell graft to a child with combined immunodeficiency.

The V call is TRBV24-1, the J call TRBJ2-1; no clear D. V was pared by 1 base and J by 9 bases, with 3 bases between. This CDR3 region has 11 residues. The germline V gene has CDR1 KGHDR and CDR2 SFDVKD. The CDR3 sequence is CATSDFGEQFF. The CDR3 DNA reads as TGTGCCACCAGTGATTTCGGTGAGCAGTTCTTC.

CDR3 nucleotide sequence: TGCAGCGGAGGGGGGGGGAGCTCCTACAATGAGCAGTTCTTC. Encoded protein: CSGGGGSSYNEQFF. The chain has TRBV29-1 and TRBJ2-1, with D possibly matching TRBD2 (7 bases). CDR1 is SQVTM, CDR2 ANQGSEA, per germline. V lost 7 bases and J lost 0, with 13 bases in between. The CDR3 length is 14 residues.

This clonotype has ten or more counts. The chain joins TRBV20-1 to TRBJ2-7, with D uncertain. From germline, CDR1 is DFQATT and CDR2 SNEGSKA (reference sequence). Trimming took 3 bases from V and 7 from J, leaving 10 bases between them. The CDR3 extends over 11 amino acids. CDR3: CSASASREQYF. The CDR3 nucleotides are TGCAGTGCTAGTGCTTCAAGGGAGCAGTACTTC.

The J gene is TRBJ1-2, the V gene TRBV12-3 or TRBV12-4; TRBD1 agrees at 9 bases. The CDR3 is made up of 14 amino acids. The J segment lost 3 bases and the V segment lost 6 bases, leaving 5 bases of the junction unmatched. The CDR3 spells CASSRDRVDYGYTF. The DNA for the CDR3 is TGTGCCAGCAGCAGGGACAGGGTGGACTATGGCTACACCTTC.

This chain uses TRBV7-3 with TRBJ2-2; 10 bases are shared with TRBD2. CDR3 size: 15 residues. Per the germline V gene, CDR1 is SGHTA and CDR2 is FQGTGA. With V trimmed by 8 bases and J by 3 bases, 6 bases remained unmatched. In DNA, the CDR3 is TGTGCCAGCGGAAGACTAGCGGGTGACACCGGGGAGCTGTTTTTT. It yields the protein CASGRLAGDTGELFF.

This clonotype occurred many times. The chain has TRBV9 and TRBJ2-5; 12 nucleotides match TRBD1. Germline-derived CDR1 and CDR2 are SGDLS and YYNGEE. The CDR3 contains 16 residues. Trimming cost V 4 bases and J 5 bases; bases outside gene matches: 9. The CDR3 reads CASSPGTGGFSETQYF. The CDR3, as DNA: TGTGCCAGCAGCCCCGGGACAGGGGGCTTTTCGGAGACCCAGTACTTC.

This clonotype was counted at least ten times. This chain uses TRBV10-3 with TRBJ2-1; the D gene could be TRBD1 or TRBD2 (6 bases each). Germline CDR1 ENHRY, CDR2 SYGVKD. Trimming stripped 9 bases from V and 4 bases from J, with 16 bases between. The CDR3 is 14 residues long. CDR3 protein: CAIRSTRGYNEQFF. The CDR3 DNA reads TGTGCCATAAGATCGACTAGGGGGTACAATGAGCAGTTCTTC.

The gene calls are TRBV3-1 and TRBJ2-2, with D perhaps matching TRBD1 (5 bases). This CDR3 region has 17 residues. V lost 0 bases to trimming and J lost 2 bases, with 13 bases between them. In germline, CDR1 is LGHDT, CDR2 YNNKEL (reference sequence). CDR3 sequence reads: CASSQDTQGLNTGELFF. CDR3 nucleotides: TGTGCCAGCAGCCAAGATACGCAGGGTTTAAACACCGGGGAGCTGTTTTTT.

This clonotype was observed a few times. The rearrangement joins TRBV20-1 to TRBJ2-4; possible D gene TRBD2, 5 bases. CDR3 length equals 16 residues. Deletions cut 3 bases from V and 1 base from J, with 16 bases between. Germline V gene lookup returns CDR1 DFQATT and CDR2 SNEGSKA (reference sequence). As DNA, the CDR3 is TGCAGTGCTAGGCCGACTGGACTGTATGCCAAAAACATTCAGTACTTC. This translates into CSARPTGLYAKNIQYF.

This clonotype was counted a few times. J is TRBJ2-7 and V is TRBV28; 9 nucleotides agree with TRBD2. V lost 7 bases and J lost 0; bases outside the gene matches: 7. The CDR3 consists of 15 residues. Looked up from germline, CDR1 is MDHEN and CDR2 is SYDVKM. The chain's CDR3 is CASMFGTSPSYEQYF. The CDR3 DNA follows: TGTGCCAGCATGTTCGGGACTAGCCCCTCCTACGAGCAGTACTTC.

The genes are TRBV20-1 and TRBJ2-1, with 10 nucleotides matching TRBD2. V lost 1 base, J lost 0 bases, and 9 bases stayed unmatched. The CDR3 is 18 amino acids. The germline V gene has CDR1 DFQATT and CDR2 SNEGSKA (reference sequence). The CDR3 DNA reads TGCAGTGCTAGAGCCGGGACTAGCGCCTCGACCTCCTACAATGAGCAGTTCTTC. This gives the protein CSARAGTSASTSYNEQFF.

The gene calls are TRBV20-1 and TRBJ1-2; D is possibly TRBD1 (6 bases). CDR1 is DFQATT and CDR2 is SNEGSKA in the germline V gene (reference sequence). The CDR3 spans 14 residues. V was pared by 2 bases and J by 4 bases, with 14 bases between. The CDR3 reads CSARPFGRGYGYTF. The CDR3 DNA reads TGCAGTGCTAGACCTTTCGGCAGGGGCTATGGCTACACCTTC.

This sequence joins TRBV4-1 and TRBJ2-1, with 14 bases that match TRBD2. The CDR3 has 16 amino acids. V lost 2 bases, J lost 9 bases, and 6 bases stayed unmatched. Germline-derived CDR1 and CDR2 are MGHRA and YSYEKL. The CDR3 nucleotides read TGCGCCAGCAGCCAACTTGGACTAGCGGGAGGAACTGAGCAGTTCTTC. It specifies CASSQLGLAGGTEQFF.

This clonotype showed up many times. The CDR3 loop is CASSLAGSKNIQYF. The CDR3 DNA reads TGTGCCAGCAGTCTTGCGGGGTCGAAAAACATTCAGTACTTC. This chain uses TRBV12-3 or TRBV12-4 with TRBJ2-4; tentatively, D is TRBD2 (6 bases). The V end was cut by 5 bases, the J end by 4 bases, with 12 bases between. The CDR3 covers 14 residues.

The V gene is TRBV7-2, the J gene TRBJ2-7, with D tentatively TRBD1 (7 bases). V lost 1 base and J lost 4, with 14 bases in between. This CDR3 has 15 amino acids. Germline assignment: CDR1 SGHTA and CDR2 FQGNSA. Here the CDR3 DNA reads TGTGCCAGCAGCTTAGTGCTACAGGGGAGGTACGAGCAGTACTTC. Translated, it gives CASSLVLQGRYEQYF.

V gene TRBV12-3 or TRBV12-4 combines with J gene TRBJ2-3; 10 bases fit TRBD1. Trimming removed 4 bases from V and 5 bases from J; junction bases left unmatched: 3. The CDR3 length is 14 residues. The CDR3 sequence: CASSWDRGKDTQYF. In DNA form, the CDR3 reads TGTGCCAGCAGTTGGGACAGGGGCAAAGATACGCAGTATTTT.

The gene calls are TRBV5-1 and TRBJ2-1; possible D gene TRBD1, 5 bases. CDR3 length equals 15 residues. CDR1 is SGHRS and CDR2 is YFSETQ in the germline V gene. The V and J ends lost 0 bases and 0 bases respectively, with 7 bases between them. CDR3 amino acids: CASSLARVSYNEQFF. The CDR3 DNA sequence: TGCGCCAGCAGCTTGGCCAGGGTCTCCTACAATGAGCAGTTCTTC.

The CDR3 is CASSPTGWDTEAFF. The DNA for the CDR3 is TGTGCCAGCAGCCCGACAGGGTGGGATACTGAAGCTTTCTTT. The J gene is TRBJ1-1, the V gene TRBV12-3 or TRBV12-4, with 7 nucleotides matching TRBD1. This CDR3 comprises 14 residues. Trimming removed 6 bases from V and 5 bases from J; junction bases left unmatched: 9.

In its sample, this clonotype was seen many times. The rearrangement uses TRBV12-3 or TRBV12-4 and TRBJ2-1; D might be TRBD2 (6 bases). The CDR3 consists of 14 residues. V lost 8 bases and J 6 bases, leaving 17 bases between the germline ends. This CDR3 reads CASSKDLGGNEQFF. CDR3 DNA sequence: TGTGCCAGCTCTAAGGACCTGGGGGGCAATGAGCAGTTCTTC.

This clonotype was detected only a few times. CDR3 sequence reads: CASRPGTGRGVNTEAFF. CDR3 DNA sequence: TGTGCCAGCAGACCCGGGACAGGGAGAGGGGTGAACACTGAAGCTTTCTTT. V and J are TRBV27 and TRBJ1-1; 9 bases fit TRBD1. Germline V gene sequence: CDR1 MNHEY, CDR2 SMNVEV (reference sequence). The CDR3 has 17 amino acids. Trimming cost V 6 bases and J 0 bases; bases outside gene matches: 11.

The sample holds many counts of this clonotype. The chain uses TRBV27 and TRBJ2-1; TRBD1 matches 7 bases. The CDR3 covers 15 residues. V was pared by 3 bases and J by 8 bases, with 10 bases of the junction left unmatched. The germline gives CDR1 MNHEY, CDR2 SMNVEV (reference sequence). In DNA form, the CDR3 reads TGTGCCAGCAGTTTGGCTTGGGGTAGGGGGCATGAGCAGTTCTTC. Translating it yields CASSLAWGRGHEQFF.

The chain has TRBV29-1 and TRBJ2-1; no reliable D call. Germline V gene sequence: CDR1 SQVTM, CDR2 ANQGSEA. The CDR3 contains 12 residues. V lost 2 bases, J lost 4 bases, and 6 bases lay in between. The DNA of the CDR3 is TGCAGCGTTGAATCTCGATACAATGAGCAGTTCTTC. Its protein product is CSVESRYNEQFF.

This clonotype was found many times. The chain is built from TRBV15 and TRBJ2-2; 8 nucleotides align to TRBD2. Germline CDR1 is LNHNV and CDR2 is YYDKDF (reference sequence). The CDR3 runs to 16 residues. The J segment lost 3 bases and the V segment lost 2 bases, leaving 5 bases of the junction unmatched. The CDR3: CATSRPTSGYTGELFF. CDR3 coding DNA: TGTGCCACCAGCAGACCAACTAGCGGATACACCGGGGAGCTGTTTTTT.

This clonotype was detected ten times or more. The chain joins TRBV25-1 to TRBJ1-2; D uncertain. The CDR3 sequence is 14 residues long. Trimming shortened V by 2 bases and J by 0 bases, and 7 bases separated the two germline ends. Germline V gene data show CDR1 as MGHDK and CDR2 as SYGVNS. The CDR3 protein is CASSEGLANYGYTF. In nucleotides, the CDR3 is TGTGCCAGCAGTGAAGGGTTAGCTAACTATGGCTACACCTTC.

This rearrangement joins TRBV2 to TRBJ2-3; 7 bases match TRBD1. Germline CDR1 reads SNHLY; CDR2 reads FYNNEI. The CDR3 sequence is 14 residues long. V lost 7 bases to trimming and J lost 4 bases; unmatched junction nucleotides: 8. The CDR3 is CASKGQPNSDTQYF. CDR3 DNA sequence: TGTGCCAGCAAGGGACAGCCAAACTCAGATACGCAGTATTTT.

This clonotype was seen a few times. The chain has TRBV9 and TRBJ2-7; D call uncertain. The CDR3 spans 14 residues. CDR1 and CDR2 from the germline V gene are SGDLS and YYNGEE. V was clipped by 1 base and J by 6 bases, with 14 bases between them. The CDR3 protein is CASSVLRRLGEQYF. The CDR3, as DNA: TGTGCCAGCAGCGTACTTCGCAGGCTCGGCGAGCAGTACTTC.

V usage is TRBV12-3 or TRBV12-4 and J usage is TRBJ1-4, with 8 bases lining up with TRBD1. The CDR3 runs to 19 residues. V shed 6 bases and J 3 bases; nucleotides not matched to a gene: 18. The CDR3 spells CASSLGRGQGALPNEKLFF. CDR3 nucleotide sequence: TGTGCCAGCAGCCTGGGACGGGGTCAGGGGGCCCTCCCTAATGAAAAACTGTTTTTT.

This clonotype has a handful of counts. The chain joins TRBV29-1 to TRBJ2-3; a weak D match, TRBD1 (6 bases). The CDR3 loop spans 13 amino acids. V shed 3 bases and J shed 4 bases, with 11 bases lying between them. CDR1 is SQVTM and CDR2 is ANQGSEA in the germline V gene. CDR3 region: CSVDAQGPDTQYF. The CDR3 nucleotides are TGCAGCGTTGACGCGCAGGGGCCAGATACGCAGTATTTT.

The V gene is TRBV19, the J gene TRBJ2-3; possibly TRBD1 for D (5 bases). The CDR3 is made up of 15 amino acids. V shed 6 bases and J shed 0 bases, with 13 bases lying between them. Germline V CDR1 and CDR2: LNHDA, SQIVND (reference sequence). The DNA for the CDR3 is TGTGCCAGTAGAGACACAGGCGCTAGCACAGATACGCAGTATTTT. This encodes CASRDTGASTDTQYF.

This clonotype was seen more than once but under ten times. The V call is TRBV9, the J call TRBJ2-1; 10 bases line up with TRBD2. This CDR3 is 15 amino acids long. Losses at the gene ends were 2 bases for V and 6 bases for J; bases not matched to a gene: 5. Germline CDR1 SGDLS, CDR2 YYNGEE. CDR3 DNA: TGTGCCAGCAGCGTCGAGCGGGGGGGCCGCAATGAGCAGTTCTTC. Encoded protein: CASSVERGGRNEQFF.